These T cell receptor beta chains were read from a single sample in a study of cytomegalovirus exposure and HLA in healthy donors. Libraries were prepared by immunoSEQ multiplex PCR; TCRdb keeps only in-frame clonotypes and omits some of them. Of some 170,000 clones listed, approximately 87% are singletons. Sequencing was done on a sample of PBMCs. The receptors derive from a woman aged 25 to 39 in good health and CMV-seronegative. Each CDR3 is given with its conserved first and last residue. D genes are given only for firm matches. The size entry is marked missing in some rows and otherwise reads once, few, many or a size class.

size,J,V,D,DNA,CDR3
.,TRBJ1-4,TRBV15,.,TGTGCCACCAGCAGAATCGACAGACATCTTGGAAAACTGTTTTTT,CATSRIDRHLGKLFF
.,TRBJ1-4,TRBV7-2,.,TGTGCCAGCAGCACCTCAGGAATTAATGAAAAACTGTTTTTT,CASSTSGINEKLFF
.,TRBJ2-1,TRBV4-3,.,TGCGCCAGCAGCCAGGAGTCAGGGTACAATGAGCAGTTCTTC,CASSQESGYNEQFF
.,TRBJ2-7,TRBV27,TRBD1,TGTGCCAGCAGAATCACAGGGGCGGGTGAGCAGTACTTC,CASRITGAGEQYF
.,TRBJ2-3,TRBV27,.,TGTGCCAGCAGTAGGGGGACAGATACGCAGTATTTT,CASSRGTDTQYF
.,TRBJ1-3,TRBV5-1,.,TGCGCCAGCAGCCCCGGGACACCCGGAAACACCATATATTTT,CASSPGTPGNTIYF
.,TRBJ2-7,TRBV6-6,.,TGTGCCAGCAGCTCAGGATTAGGCCACGAGCAGTACTTC,CASSSGLGHEQYF
.,TRBJ2-1,TRBV29-1,TRBD2,TGCAGCGTTGTATCGGCTAGCGGGTTCGACTACAATGAGCAGTTCTTC,CSVVSASGFDYNEQFF
.,TRBJ2-5,TRBV4-1,.,TGCGCCAGCAGCCAAGGGGGCCTAGTGGAGACCCAGTACTTC,CASSQGGLVETQYF
.,TRBJ1-2,TRBV2,.,TGTGCCAGCAGTGCAGGACGAGACACCTTC,CASSAGRDTF
.,TRBJ2-1,TRBV29-1,TRBD1,TGCAGCGTTGCCAATCTGTGGGGGCAGGGGGATGAGCAGTTCTTC,CSVANLWGQGDEQFF
once,TRBJ2-1,TRBV15,.,TGTGCCACCAGCAGAGGTGGGGGAGACAATGAGCAGTTCTTC,CATSRGGGDNEQFF
.,TRBJ2-2,TRBV7-9,.,TGTGCCAGCAGCCTACCGGGCACCGGGGAGCTGTTTTTT,CASSLPGTGELFF
once,TRBJ1-5,TRBV7-2,TRBD1,TGTGCCAGCAGCTTGATCGGGACAGGGGGGCGTCAGCCCCAGCATTTT,CASSLIGTGGRQPQHF
.,TRBJ1-1,TRBV19,.,TGTGCCAGTATTCCCCTACCGGGACTGCGGACGAACACTGAAGCTTTCTTT,CASIPLPGLRTNTEAFF
.,TRBJ2-5,TRBV2,TRBD1,TGTGCCAGCAGTGAGACAGGGAAGGGAGAGACCCAGTACTTC,CASSETGKGETQYF
.,TRBJ1-2,TRBV30,TRBD1,TGTGCCTGGAGAAGGGACAGGCTCCCTAACTATGGCTACACCTTC,CAWRRDRLPNYGYTF
.,TRBJ2-7,TRBV7-2,.,TGTGCCAGCAGCACGGGCAATGGGCGATACGAGCAGTACTTC,CASSTGNGRYEQYF
.,TRBJ1-1,TRBV6-5,TRBD1,TGTGCCAGCAGTCGCGAAGGACAGGGGAGCACTGAAGCTTTCTTT,CASSREGQGSTEAFF
.,TRBJ1-1,TRBV7-2,.,TGTGCCAGCAGCTACCGGAGGGACAAAGGGGCTTTCTTT,CASSYRRDKGAFF
.,TRBJ2-2,TRBV5-1,.,TGCGCCAGCAGCTTCCAGCGGGACACCGGGGAGCTGTTTTTT,CASSFQRDTGELFF
once,TRBJ1-5,TRBV28,.,TGTGCCAGCAGTCCTGACCGGGGGGGCAATCAGCCCCAGCATTTT,CASSPDRGGNQPQHF
.,TRBJ2-3,TRBV4-3,.,TGCGCCAGCAGCTTACTCCCGTCCAGCACAGATACGCAGTATTTT,CASSLLPSSTDTQYF
.,TRBJ2-1,TRBV9,.,TGTGCCAGCAGTCTGACCTCCTACAATGAGCAGTTCTTC,CASSLTSYNEQFF
.,TRBJ1-1,TRBV4-3,.,TGCGCCAGCAGCCTCACTGGGACGGGGAACACTGAAGCTTTCTTT,CASSLTGTGNTEAFF
.,TRBJ1-5,TRBV5-4,TRBD1,TGTGCCAGCAGTCAAAACCCATTGGACAGGGGGATCAATCAGCCCCAGCATTTT,CASSQNPLDRGINQPQHF
.,TRBJ2-1,TRBV18,.,TGTGCCAGCTCACCCCGGACTAACTACAATGAGCAGTTCTTC,CASSPRTNYNEQFF
.,TRBJ1-1,TRBV25-1,.,TGTGCCAGCAGTGAACGGAGCCGAACTGAAGCTTTCTTT,CASSERSRTEAFF